These 20 T cell receptor beta chains originate from one sample sequenced in a study of cytomegalovirus exposure and HLA in healthy donors. The primer mix had 60 Vbeta and 13 Jbeta primers. Assay: immunoSEQ multiplex PCR; the TCRdb copy retains only in-frame clones and omits some. Among about 200,000 clones, approximately 85% were seen once, and the ten largest hold around 2.7%. The specimen was PBMCs. The receptors come from a woman aged 40-49 years in good health and CMV-seronegative.

This sequence joins TRBV18 and TRBJ2-1, with D uncertain. Trimming cost V 3 bases and J 9 bases, with 15 bases left between them. This CDR3 contains 14 residues. CDR1 is KGHSH, CDR2 LQKENI, per germline. The CDR3 loop is CASSPSIGGGEQFF. DNA for the CDR3: TGTGCCAGCTCACCTTCGATCGGTGGCGGTGAGCAGTTCTTC.

The rearrangement links TRBV9 to TRBJ1-2; 9 bases are shared with TRBD1. Germline V gene lookup returns CDR1 SGDLS and CDR2 YYNGEE. J lost 6 bases, V lost 2 bases, and 2 bases had no gene match. The CDR3 extends over 13 amino acids. The DNA of the CDR3 is TGTGCCAGCAGCGTCCGGACAGGGGATGGCTACACCTTC. This encodes CASSVRTGDGYTF.

This rearrangement joins TRBV4-1 to TRBJ2-3; TRBD2 agrees at 8 bases. Germline lookup yields CDR1 MGHRA and CDR2 YSYEKL. The ends lost 1 base at V and 8 bases at J; junction bases unmatched: 11. The CDR3 has 16 residues. The CDR3 here is CASSQVQAGAVGTQYF. The DNA for the CDR3 is TGCGCCAGCAGCCAAGTCCAAGCGGGAGCAGTTGGTACGCAGTATTTT.

The chain carries TRBV23-1 and TRBJ2-4; 7 bases are shared with TRBD1. TRBV23-1 is identified as an open reading frame with a role that is uncertain. Unmatched junction bases numbered 13, after V lost 3 bases and J lost 2 bases. The CDR3 has 18 amino acids. The CDR3: CASSHKGQKTHPKNIQYF. The CDR3 DNA is TGCGCCAGCAGTCACAAGGGACAGAAGACTCATCCCAAAAACATTCAGTACTTC.

The chain carries TRBV19 and TRBJ1-5, with D perhaps matching TRBD1 (6 bases). CDR1 and CDR2 from the germline V gene are LNHDA and SQIVND (reference sequence). V shed 5 bases and J shed 0 bases, with 17 bases lying between them. The length of the CDR3 is 17 residues. The CDR3, as DNA: TGTGCCAGTAGTGTCGGGACAAACCGCTATAGCAATCAGCCCCAGCATTTT. Protein product: CASSVGTNRYSNQPQHF.

This clone turned up a few times. This chain uses TRBV27 with TRBJ2-1, with D possibly being TRBD1 (5 bases). The germline V gene has CDR1 MNHEY and CDR2 SMNVEV (reference sequence). The ends were cut back, 1 base at V and 8 bases at J, with 12 bases in the middle. The CDR3 extends over 14 amino acids. The CDR3 spells CASSLWGRAHEQFF. The DNA of the CDR3 is TGTGCCAGCAGTTTATGGGGCCGCGCACATGAGCAGTTCTTC.

This clone was recorded a few times. V gene TRBV19 combines with J gene TRBJ1-5; no clear D. Per germline, CDR1 LNHDA and CDR2 SQIVND (reference sequence). With 0 bases removed from V and 6 bases from J, the gap between germline ends came to 9 bases. The CDR3 extends over 14 amino acids. The CDR3 sequence is CASSIDRWSQPQHF. In DNA, the CDR3 is TGTGCCAGTAGTATAGATCGGTGGTCTCAGCCCCAGCATTTT. Complete variable domain (other parts from reference TRBV19 and TRBJ1-5): DGGITQSPKYLFRKEGQNVTLSCEQNLNHDAMYWYRQDPGQGLRLIYYSQIVNDFQKGDIAEGYSVSREKKESFPLTVTSAQKNPTAFYLCASSIDRWSQPQHFGDGTRLSIL.

V and J are TRBV11-2 and TRBJ2-7, with D possibly TRBD2 on 5 matching bases. The germline gives CDR1 SGHAT, CDR2 FQNNGV. The V and J ends lost 4 bases and 4 bases respectively, with 17 bases between them. The CDR3 consists of 15 residues. The CDR3 protein is CASSSLRVGIYEQYF. CDR3 DNA: TGTGCCAGCAGCTCCCTGAGGGTGGGGATTTACGAGCAGTACTTC.

The V call is TRBV5-1, the J call TRBJ2-3; D uncertain. This CDR3 has 14 residues. The germline V gene encodes CDR1 SGHRS and CDR2 YFSETQ. The V and J ends lost 5 bases and 0 bases respectively, with 10 bases between them. The CDR3 spells CASREMVSTDTQYF. The CDR3 DNA is TGCGCCAGCAGGGAGATGGTGAGCACAGATACGCAGTATTTT.

The V and J genes are TRBV9 and TRBJ2-7, with 9 nucleotides matching TRBD1. Trimming at V came to 4 bases and at J to 1 base, leaving 9 bases not matched to a gene. CDR3 length: 16 residues. Germline-derived CDR1 and CDR2 are SGDLS and YYNGEE. The CDR3 protein is CASSPRPGTGSYEQYF. The CDR3 nucleotides are TGTGCCAGCAGCCCGCGTCCCGGGACAGGGTCCTACGAGCAGTACTTC.

J is TRBJ2-1 and V is TRBV30; D gene uncertain. This CDR3 spans 13 amino acids. CDR1 and CDR2 from the germline V gene are GTSNPN and SVGIG (reference sequence). The germline V and J ends were trimmed by 2 bases and 8 bases, with 13 bases remaining between them. DNA of the CDR3: TGTGCCTGGAGTTTGGGCCACCCCTATGAGCAGTTCTTC. It encodes CAWSLGHPYEQFF.

The chain has TRBV7-8 and TRBJ2-7; D perhaps matches TRBD1 (6 bases). The CDR3 has 17 residues. Trimming stripped 5 bases from V and 1 base from J, with 21 bases between. Germline CDR1 SGHVS, CDR2 FQNEAQ. This CDR3 reads CASSPGAVTEISYEQYF. CDR3 sequence (DNA): TGTGCCAGCAGCCCAGGGGCCGTGACAGAAATTTCCTACGAGCAGTACTTC.

The rearrangement joins TRBV28 to TRBJ1-3; D is possibly TRBD1 (5 bases). The CDR3 consists of 16 residues. The V gene lost 4 bases and the J gene lost 0 bases, with 13 bases spanning the gap. CDR1 and CDR2 from the germline V gene are MDHEN and SYDVKM. This CDR3 reads CASSSDTLLSGNTIYF. CDR3 nucleotides: TGTGCCAGCAGTTCGGACACGCTGCTCTCTGGAAACACCATATATTTT.

V is TRBV19 and J is TRBJ2-7; 10 bases match TRBD2. This CDR3 region has 12 residues. Germline assignment: CDR1 LNHDA and CDR2 SQIVND (reference sequence). The J segment lost 7 bases and the V segment lost 7 bases, leaving 4 bases of the junction unmatched. The CDR3 sequence: CASMGLAPEQYF. The DNA for the CDR3 is TGTGCCAGTATGGGACTAGCGCCAGAGCAGTACTTC.

This chain uses TRBV5-4 with TRBJ2-6, with D maybe TRBD1 (6 bases). The CDR3 is 17 residues long. Trimming removed 3 bases from V and 0 bases from J, with 13 bases in between. Per germline, CDR1 SGHNT and CDR2 YYREEE (reference sequence). The CDR3 loop is CASSSPGQSSGANVLTF. DNA for the CDR3: TGTGCCAGCAGCTCACCAGGACAGTCCTCTGGGGCCAACGTCCTGACTTTC.

For this clone: The junction does not match germline at one end; this may be a read error. This CDR3 reads CASSRTGTGSRPSVF. CDR3 DNA: TGTGCCAGCAGCCGAACGGGGACAGGTTCCCGACCTAGCGTGTTT. This rearrangement joins TRBV14 to TRBJ2-3; 8 bases are shared with TRBD1. CDR1 and CDR2 (germline): SGHDN, FVKESK. The CDR3 loop spans 15 amino acids.

The chain joins TRBV19 to TRBJ1-2; TRBD1 matches 8 bases. CDR1 is LNHDA and CDR2 is SQIVND in the germline V gene (reference sequence). The CDR3 loop spans 13 amino acids. Trimming took 7 bases from V and 4 from J; bases not matched to a gene: 5. The CDR3 protein is CASNPGGGYGYTF. The CDR3 DNA is TGTGCCAGTAACCCAGGGGGCGGCTATGGCTACACCTTC.

V is TRBV5-1 and J is TRBJ1-2; 9 bases fit TRBD1. The CDR3 sequence is 14 residues long. J lost 4 bases, V lost 3 bases, and 4 bases had no gene match. Germline lookup yields CDR1 SGHRS and CDR2 YFSETQ. The CDR3 loop reads CASSWTGVGYGYTF. CDR3 DNA sequence: TGCGCCAGCAGCTGGACAGGGGTCGGCTATGGCTACACCTTC.

The chain recombines TRBV5-1 with TRBJ2-3, with D unclear. Germline V CDR1 and CDR2: SGHRS, YFSETQ. The V gene lost 1 base and the J gene lost 0 bases, with 12 bases spanning the gap. The CDR3 spans 16 residues. The CDR3 region is CASSLSRVGSTDTQYF. The CDR3 DNA reads TGCGCCAGCAGCTTGTCTCGGGTCGGAAGCACAGATACGCAGTATTTT.

In its sample, this clone was seen a few times. The V gene is TRBV9, the J gene TRBJ1-5; D is ambiguous. The CDR3 runs to 13 residues. Germline values: CDR1 SGDLS, CDR2 YYNGEE. Trimming removed 1 base at V and 1 base at J, with 3 bases between. This CDR3 is CASSVRSNQPQHF. The CDR3 DNA reads TGTGCCAGCAGCGTACGGAGCAATCAGCCCCAGCATTTT.